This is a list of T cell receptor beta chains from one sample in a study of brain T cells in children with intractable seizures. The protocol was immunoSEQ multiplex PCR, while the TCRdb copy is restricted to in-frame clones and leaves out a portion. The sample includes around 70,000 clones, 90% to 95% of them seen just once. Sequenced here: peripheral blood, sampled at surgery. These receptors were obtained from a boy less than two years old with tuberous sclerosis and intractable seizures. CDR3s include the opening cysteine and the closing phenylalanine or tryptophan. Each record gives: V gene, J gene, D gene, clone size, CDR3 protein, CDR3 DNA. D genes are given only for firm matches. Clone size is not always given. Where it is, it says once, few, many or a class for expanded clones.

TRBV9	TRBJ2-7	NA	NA	CASSADGTPSYEQYF	TGTGCCAGCAGCGCGGACGGGACTCCCTCCTACGAGCAGTACTTC
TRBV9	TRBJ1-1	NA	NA	CASSVGNGLNTEAFF	TGTGCCAGCAGCGTAGGTAACGGATTGAACACTGAAGCTTTCTTT
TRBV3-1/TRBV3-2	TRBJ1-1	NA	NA	CASSQVGAGRFTEAFF	TGTGCCAGCAGCCAAGTAGGAGCAGGAAGGTTCACTGAAGCTTTCTTT
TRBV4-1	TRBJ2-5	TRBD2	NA	CASSTNGGAGETQYF	TGCGCCAGCAGCACAAACGGGGGGGCCGGGGAGACCCAGTACTTC
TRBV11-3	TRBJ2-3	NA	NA	CASTDSSTDTQYF	TGTGCCAGCACGGACAGTAGCACAGATACGCAGTATTTT
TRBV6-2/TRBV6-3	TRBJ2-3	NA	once	CASSYNSDTQYF	TGTGCCAGCAGTTACAACTCAGATACGCAGTATTTT
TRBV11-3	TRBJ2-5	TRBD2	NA	CASSLGLAGEETQYF	TGTGCCAGCAGCTTAGGACTAGCGGGAGAAGAGACCCAGTACTTC
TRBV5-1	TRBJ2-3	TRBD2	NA	CASSLRLAGGIGTDTQYF	TGCGCCAGCAGCTTACGACTAGCGGGGGGTATTGGCACAGATACGCAGTATTTT
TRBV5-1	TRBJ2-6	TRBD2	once	CASSPSPLIVAGARSGANVLTF	TGCGCCAGCAGCCCAAGCCCCTTGATAGTAGCGGGAGCTCGCTCTGGGGCCAACGTCCTGACTTTC
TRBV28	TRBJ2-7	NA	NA	CASSFLIYEQYF	TGTGCCAGCAGTTTCCTAATATACGAGCAGTACTTC
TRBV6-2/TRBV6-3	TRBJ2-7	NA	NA	CASNPGGPWDEQYF	TGTGCCAGCAACCCCGGGGGGCCCTGGGACGAGCAGTACTTC
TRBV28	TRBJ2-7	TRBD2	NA	CASSNTFRREDSYEQYF	TGTGCCAGCAGCAATACTTTTCGGCGGGAGGACTCCTACGAGCAGTACTTC
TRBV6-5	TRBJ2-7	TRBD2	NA	CASSPFSGTTYEQYF	TGTGCCAGCAGCCCGTTCTCCGGGACTACCTACGAGCAGTACTTC
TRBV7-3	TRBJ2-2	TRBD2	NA	CASSLVSLAGDTGELFF	TGTGCCAGCAGCTTAGTGTCGCTAGCGGGGGACACCGGGGAGCTGTTTTTT
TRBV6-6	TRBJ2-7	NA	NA	CASLRSSYEQYF	TGTGCCAGCCTGAGGAGCTCCTACGAGCAGTACTTC
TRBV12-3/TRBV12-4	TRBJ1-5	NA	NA	CASKLGALPQHF	TGTGCCAGCAAATTAGGGGCCCTGCCCCAGCATTTT
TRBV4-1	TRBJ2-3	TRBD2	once	CASSRTTSGTDTQYF	TGCGCCAGCAGCAGAACGACTAGCGGCACAGATACGCAGTATTTT
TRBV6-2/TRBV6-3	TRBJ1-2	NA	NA	CASSYGVEGYTF	TGTGCCAGCAGTTACGGGGTAGAGGGCTACACCTTC
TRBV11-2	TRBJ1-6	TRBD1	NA	CASRRPGQVASPLHF	TGTGCCAGCAGACGACCGGGACAGGTTGCTTCACCCCTCCACTTT
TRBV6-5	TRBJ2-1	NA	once	CASTLEYGNEQFF	TGTGCCAGCACACTTGAGTATGGCAATGAGCAGTTCTTC
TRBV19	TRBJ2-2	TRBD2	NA	CASSTGLAGWVGELFF	TGTGCCAGTAGTACTGGACTAGCGGGATGGGTCGGGGAGCTGTTTTTT